This paragraph reports one T cell receptor (beta chain). What it binds is unknown. Germline V gene data show CDR1 as SGHKS and CDR2 as YYEKEE (reference sequence). The CDR3 is 15 residues long. This record comes from a study of T cells expressing NK-cell markers. The study, taken as a whole, reports: For several donors, the dominant NKG2C+ clonotypes made up roughly 1.0-7.5% of their CD8+ T cells.

5'RACE template switching with UMIs generated TCR beta cDNA. Each CDR3 protein gets one entry in TCRdb, which reprocessed the 5' RACE reads and gives no DNA. The sample data list approximately 170,000 distinct CDR3 sequences. Sequencing was done on a sample of blood T cells: a sorted CD56 or NKG2C T cell subset, CD4+ or CD8+ T cells, or bulk PBMC T cells (not recorded which). The receptor was derived from a man aged 18-70 years in good health. The gene calls are TRBV5-5 and TRBJ1-3; checking the TCRdb D call of TRBD1 is not possible without DNA. The chain's CDR3 is CASSEGQLTGNTIYF. Filled out from reference TRBV5-5 and TRBJ1-3, the complete variable domain reads DAGVTQSPTHLIKTRGQQVTLRCSPISGHKSVSWYQQVLGQGPQFIFQYYEKEERGRGNFPDRFSARQFPNYSSELNVNALLLGDSALYLCASSEGQLTGNTIYFGEGSWLTVV.